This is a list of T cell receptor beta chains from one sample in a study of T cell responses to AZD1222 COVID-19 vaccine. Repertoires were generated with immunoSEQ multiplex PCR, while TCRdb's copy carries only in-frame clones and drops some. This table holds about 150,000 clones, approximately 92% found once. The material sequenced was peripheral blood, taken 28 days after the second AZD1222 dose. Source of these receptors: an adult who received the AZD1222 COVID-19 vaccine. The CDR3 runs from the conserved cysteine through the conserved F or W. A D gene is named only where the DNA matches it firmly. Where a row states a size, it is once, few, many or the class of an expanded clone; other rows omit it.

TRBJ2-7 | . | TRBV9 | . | TGTGCCAGCAGCCCCCGAAGCTCCTACGAGCAGTACTTC | CASSPRSSYEQYF
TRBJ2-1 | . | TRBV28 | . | TGTGCCAGCAGTTCACAGGGTCTTTCCTACAATGAGCAGTTCTTC | CASSSQGLSYNEQFF
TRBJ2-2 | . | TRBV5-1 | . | TGCGCCAGCAGCTGGACGCAGACGAGCGGGGAGCTGTTTTTT | CASSWTQTSGELFF
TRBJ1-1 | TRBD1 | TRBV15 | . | TGTGCCACCAGCGCCCCGGGACAGGGAGCTTTCTTT | CATSAPGQGAFF
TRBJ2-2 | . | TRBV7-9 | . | TGTGCCAGCGCAGGGGCCGGGGAGCTGTTTTTT | CASAGAGELFF
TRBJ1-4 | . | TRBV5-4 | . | TGTGCCAGCAGCTCTGCCCCCGGGACCTCTGGAGAAAAACTGTTTTTT | CASSSAPGTSGEKLFF
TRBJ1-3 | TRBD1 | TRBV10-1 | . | TGCGCCAATTGCCGGGGCAGGGGGCGAGGAAACACCATATATTTT | CANCRGRGRGNTIYF
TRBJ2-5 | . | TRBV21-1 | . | TGTGCCAGCCGAAGGGGACCCCCGCCACGGGAGACCCAGTACTTC | CASRRGPPPRETQYF
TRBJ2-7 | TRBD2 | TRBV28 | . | TGTGCCAGCAGGATAGCGGGAGGTAGCTCCTACGAGCAGTACTTC | CASRIAGGSSYEQYF
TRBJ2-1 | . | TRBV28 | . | TGTGCCAGCAGTTTTAGCCGCCGCATGCCGTTCTTC | CASSFSRRMPFF
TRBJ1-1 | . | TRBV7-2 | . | TGTGCCAGCAGCCCGAACAGAATGAACACTGAAGCTTTCTTT | CASSPNRMNTEAFF
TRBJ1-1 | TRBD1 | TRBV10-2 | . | TGCGCCAGCAGTGAGGCGAGGAGACAGGGGAAAACTGAAGCTTTCTTT | CASSEARRQGKTEAFF
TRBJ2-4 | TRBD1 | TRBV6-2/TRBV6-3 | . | TGTGCCAGCAGTTACCCCGACAGGGGGGACATTCAGTACTTC | CASSYPDRGDIQYF
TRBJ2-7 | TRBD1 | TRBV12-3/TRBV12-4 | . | TGTGCCAGCAGCCGCAGGGGGTACGAGCAGTACTTC | CASSRRGYEQYF
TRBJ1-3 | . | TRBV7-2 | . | TGTGCCAGCAGCTACAGCGGAGCCCCTTCTGGAAACACCATATATTTT | CASSYSGAPSGNTIYF
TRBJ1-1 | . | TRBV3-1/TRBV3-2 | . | TGTGCCAGCAGCCCAAGACAGTCGAGCACTGAAGCTTTCTTT | CASSPRQSSTEAFF
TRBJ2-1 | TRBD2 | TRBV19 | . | TGTGCCAGTAGTAACCGGGCGGGAGTCAACGATGAGCAGTTCTTC | CASSNRAGVNDEQFF
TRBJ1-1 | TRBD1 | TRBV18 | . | TGTGCCAGCTCACCGGAGGGACAGGGGATTGGGAACACTGAAGCTTTCTTT | CASSPEGQGIGNTEAFF
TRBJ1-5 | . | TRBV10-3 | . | TGTGCCATCAGTGACGTAGGGGGAGCTAGCAATCAGCCCCAGCATTTT | CAISDVGGASNQPQHF
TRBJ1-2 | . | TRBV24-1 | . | TGTGCCACCAGTGGCCGGGGTGACTTTGGCTACACCTTC | CATSGRGDFGYTF
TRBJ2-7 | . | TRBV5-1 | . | TGCGCCAGCAGCCGGGGACGCTCATCCTACGAGCAGTACTTC | CASSRGRSSYEQYF
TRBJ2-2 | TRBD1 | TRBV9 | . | TGTGCCAGCAGCGTGACAGGGGGCCGTACCGGGGAGCTGTTTTTT | CASSVTGGRTGELFF
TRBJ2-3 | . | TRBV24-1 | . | TGTGCCACCAGTGATAAGGCAGGGGGCACAGATACGCAGTATTTT | CATSDKAGGTDTQYF
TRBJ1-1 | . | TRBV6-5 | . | TGTGCCAGCAGTTACGGGACGAACGCTGAAGCTTTCTTT | CASSYGTNAEAFF
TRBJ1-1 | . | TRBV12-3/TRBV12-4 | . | TGTGCCAGCAGTCCGACAGGAAATGAAGCTTTCTTT | CASSPTGNEAFF
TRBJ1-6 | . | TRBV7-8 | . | TGTGCCAGCAGCTTCCGCAGGGTCCCCTATAATTCACCCCTCCACTTT | CASSFRRVPYNSPLHF
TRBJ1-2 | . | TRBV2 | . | TGTGCCAGCAGTGATCCTGCCTATGGCTACACCTTC | CASSDPAYGYTF
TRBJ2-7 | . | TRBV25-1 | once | TGTGCCAGCAGTGAGCAAAGGCAACTACGGTACGAGCAGTACTTC | CASSEQRQLRYEQYF
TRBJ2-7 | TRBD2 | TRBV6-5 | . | TGTGCCAGCAGTTACTCCGCTAGCGGGGGCTCCTACGAGCAGTACTTC | CASSYSASGGSYEQYF
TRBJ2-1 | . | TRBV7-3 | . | TGTGCCAGCAGCCCAACCGGAGGGAGATACAATGAGCAGTTCTTC | CASSPTGGRYNEQFF
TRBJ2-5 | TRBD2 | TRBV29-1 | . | TGCAGCGTTGAAGTAAACGGGGGGGCAGAGACCCAGTACTTC | CSVEVNGGAETQYF
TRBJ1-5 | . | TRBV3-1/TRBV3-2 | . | TGTGCCAGCAGCCTTTCCGGGTTTGACAATCAGCCCCAGCATTTT | CASSLSGFDNQPQHF
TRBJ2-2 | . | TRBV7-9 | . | TGTGCCAGCACGAACAGAATCGGGGAGCTGTTTTTT | CASTNRIGELFF
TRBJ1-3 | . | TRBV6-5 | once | TGTGCCACGGCCCCACAGTTCTCTGGAAACACCATATATTTT | CATAPQFSGNTIYF
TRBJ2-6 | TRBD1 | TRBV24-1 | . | TGTGCCACCAGCCCCGGGACAGGCGTCTCTGGGGCCAACGTCCTGACTTTC | CATSPGTGVSGANVLTF
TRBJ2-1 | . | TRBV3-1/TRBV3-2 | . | TGTGCCAGCAGCCAAAACATCGGGGGCACCCAGCTCTTC | CASSQNIGGTQLF
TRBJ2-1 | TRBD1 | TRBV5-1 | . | TGCGCCAGCAGCTTGGAATCCGGGACAGGGCGTGAGCAGTTCTTC | CASSLESGTGREQFF
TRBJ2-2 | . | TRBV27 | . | TGTGCCAGCAAAGGGTTCAGTCTGGGAACCGGGGAGCTGTTTTTT | CASKGFSLGTGELFF
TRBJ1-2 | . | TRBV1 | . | TGCACCAGCAGCCGAAGGGAGGGGGGGCGCCCCCTTGGCTACACCTTC | CTSSRREGGRPLGYTF
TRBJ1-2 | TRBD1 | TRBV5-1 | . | TGCGCCAGCAGCGAAACAGGGGGAAATGGCTACACCTTC | CASSETGGNGYTF
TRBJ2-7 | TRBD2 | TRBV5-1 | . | TGCGCCAGCAGCTTGACGTGGACTAGCGGGAACTACGAGCAGTACTTC | CASSLTWTSGNYEQYF
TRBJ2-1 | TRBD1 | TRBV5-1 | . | TGCGCCAGCAGCTCAAGTTGGGCAGGGGGCTCTGGTGAGCAGTTCTTC | CASSSSWAGGSGEQFF
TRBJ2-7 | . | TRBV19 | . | TGTGCCAGTAGTATAGACTCGACAGGCTCCTACGAGCAGTACTTC | CASSIDSTGSYEQYF
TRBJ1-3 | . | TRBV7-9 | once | TGTGCCAGCAGCGTACCCGGGACGGGGAGCTCTGGAAACACCATATATTTT | CASSVPGTGSSGNTIYF
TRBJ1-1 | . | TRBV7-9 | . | TGTGCCAGCAGCCTGGGGACGGGGTTATACACTGAAGCTTTCTTT | CASSLGTGLYTEAFF
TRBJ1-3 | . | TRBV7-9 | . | TGTGCCAGCAGCTTTTGGAGCTCTGGAAACACCATATATTTT | CASSFWSSGNTIYF
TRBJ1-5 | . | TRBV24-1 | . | TGTGCCACCAGTGCACGTGGCCACACGGGGCTCGATCAGCCCCAGCATTTT | CATSARGHTGLDQPQHF
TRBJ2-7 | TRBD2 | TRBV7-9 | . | TGTGCCAGCAGCCCACCCCGGGAGGGGAGCTCCTACGAGCAGTACTTC | CASSPPREGSSYEQYF
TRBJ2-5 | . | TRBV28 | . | . | CASSFGAGRGAQETQYF
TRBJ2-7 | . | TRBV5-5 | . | TGTGCCAGCAGCTTGGCTCTGGTGGAGTACGAGCAGTACTTC | CASSLALVEYEQYF
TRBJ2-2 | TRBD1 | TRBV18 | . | TGTGCCAGCTCACCAGGGGCATGGACAGGCACCGGGGAGCTGTTTTTT | CASSPGAWTGTGELFF